The sequence of this T cell receptor beta chain was determined in a study of blood T cell repertoires in COVID-19. Study information: From the United States, Italy and Spain came samples of acute and convalescent COVID-19. PBMCs, B-cell-depleted T cells, or T cells provided the cDNA or gDNA that made up the material.

V gave up 0 bases and J gave up 4 bases; unmatched junction bases: 4. The CDR3 covers 14 residues. CDR1 and CDR2 from the germline V gene are SGHDT and YYEEEE. Authors' data handling: Amplifying reference gene primers gave estimates of nucleated cell counts. This table comes from immunoSEQ multiplex PCR, and its TCRdb copy is limited to in-frame clones, with some not included. D and trimming were read from the DNA, whereas the V and J calls and clone size are those reported in that table. The sample consists of a few hundred thousand clones, roughly 89% of them appearing once. The sequenced sample was peripheral blood. This TCR derives from a woman aged 35 to 49 who had recovered from COVID-19. The chain has TRBV5-6 and TRBJ2-7, with 7 bases fitting TRBD1. The CDR3 spells CASSLGGQLYEQYV. CDR3 nucleotides: TGTGCCAGCAGCTTGGGGGGACAGTTATACGAGCAGTACGTC.